This is a list of T cell receptor beta chains from one sample in a study of long-term antiretroviral therapy in people with HIV. Method: immunoSEQ multiplex PCR; TCRdb's copy keeps in-frame clones and lacks some. The sample includes under 20,000 clones, around four fifths of them seen just once. The specimen comprised unsorted PBMCs, sampled 0.3 years after starting antiretroviral therapy. The receptors were gathered from a woman aged 45-59 years with HIV. CDR3s include the opening cysteine and the closing phenylalanine or tryptophan. A D gene is named only where the DNA matches it firmly. Not every row has a clone size; where given, it reads once, few, many or a size class.

size: NA
V: TRBV30
J: TRBJ2-1
D: TRBD2
CDR3: CAWSAAGGESSYNEQFF
DNA: TGTGCCTGGAGTGCCGCGGGGGGGGAGAGCTCCTACAATGAGCAGTTCTTC

size: NA
V: TRBV6-5
J: TRBJ1-6
D: TRBD1
CDR3: CASSIDRGGSPLHF
DNA: TGTGCCAGCAGTATAGACAGGGGAGGATCACCCCTCCACTTT

size: NA
V: TRBV28
J: TRBJ1-5
D: TRBD1
CDR3: CASRPDGGQERNQPQHF
DNA: TGTGCCAGCAGGCCCGACGGGGGACAGGAACGAAATCAGCCCCAGCATTTT

size: NA
V: TRBV6-4
J: TRBJ2-1
D: TRBD1
CDR3: CASSEFGTGYNEQFF
DNA: TGTGCCAGCAGTGAATTCGGGACAGGGTATAATGAGCAGTTCTTC

size: NA
V: TRBV7-9
J: TRBJ1-1
D: NA
CDR3: CASSLFFEAFF
DNA: TGTGCCAGCAGCTTGTTTTTTGAAGCTTTCTTT

size: NA
V: TRBV30
J: TRBJ1-2
D: NA
CDR3: CAWSFPGEAYGYTF
DNA: TGTGCCTGGAGTTTTCCGGGGGAAGCCTATGGCTACACCTTC

size: few
V: TRBV4-1
J: TRBJ2-2
D: NA
CDR3: CASRPEPVGADGELFF
DNA: TGCGCCAGCAGACCAGAGCCCGTTGGAGCCGACGGGGAGCTGTTTTTT

size: NA
V: TRBV5-1
J: TRBJ2-3
D: TRBD1
CDR3: CASRAGTGNTDTQYF
DNA: TGCGCCAGCAGGGCCGGGACAGGGAACACAGATACGCAGTATTTT

size: NA
V: TRBV7-9
J: TRBJ2-1
D: TRBD2
CDR3: CASSLDAGGTYNEQFF
DNA: TGTGCCAGCAGCTTAGACGCGGGGGGTACATACAATGAGCAGTTCTTC

size: NA
V: TRBV7-2
J: TRBJ1-5
D: TRBD1
CDR3: CASSLVLSGGGDQPQHF
DNA: TGTGCCAGCAGCTTAGTATTGTCAGGGGGGGGAGATCAGCCCCAGCATTTT

size: NA
V: TRBV27
J: TRBJ2-7
D: NA
CDR3: CASSPTDTLYEQYF
DNA: TGTGCCAGCAGCCCTACGGACACCCTCTACGAGCAGTACTTC

size: NA
V: TRBV4-1
J: TRBJ2-1
D: TRBD2
CDR3: CASSPSGGAYNEQFF
DNA: TGCGCCAGCAGCCCCAGCGGGGGGGCGTACAATGAGCAGTTCTTC

size: few
V: TRBV30
J: TRBJ1-2
D: NA
CDR3: CAWSSASPSGYTF
DNA: TGTGCCTGGAGTTCGGCCAGCCCCTCTGGCTACACCTTC

size: few
V: TRBV6-1
J: TRBJ2-7
D: NA
CDR3: CASSDLGGRGVMGYEQYF
DNA: TGTGCCAGCAGTGATTTAGGGGGGAGAGGGGTGATGGGTTACGAGCAGTACTTC

size: NA
V: TRBV27
J: TRBJ1-2
D: TRBD1
CDR3: CASSSPLDRADYGYTF
DNA: TGTGCCAGCAGTTCTCCGTTGGACAGGGCAGACTATGGCTACACCTTC

size: NA
V: TRBV6-5
J: TRBJ2-1
D: TRBD1
CDR3: CASSYYSGGSYNEQFF
DNA: TGTGCCAGCAGTTATTATTCAGGGGGCTCCTACAATGAGCAGTTCTTC

size: NA
V: TRBV9
J: TRBJ2-2
D: NA
CDR3: CASSIVYTGELFF
DNA: TGTGCCAGCAGCATCGTTTACACCGGGGAGCTGTTTTTT

size: once
V: TRBV11-2
J: TRBJ1-2
D: NA
CDR3: CASSLGYGYTF
DNA: TGTGCCAGCAGCTTAGGCTATGGCTACACCTTC

size: NA
V: TRBV5-1
J: TRBJ2-5
D: NA
CDR3: CASSFGGPQETQYF
DNA: TGCGCCAGCAGCTTTGGGGGCCCCCAAGAGACCCAGTACTTC

size: few
V: TRBV29-1
J: TRBJ2-3
D: NA
CDR3: CSGHSLDTQYF
DNA: TGCAGCGGCCATTCGCTAGATACGCAGTATTTT

size: NA
V: TRBV12-5
J: TRBJ1-1
D: TRBD1
CDR3: CASVTGGGEAFF
DNA: TGTGCTAGTGTTACAGGGGGCGGTGAAGCTTTCTTT

size: NA
V: TRBV12-5
J: TRBJ2-2
D: NA
CDR3: CASGLVLGQGWTGELFF
DNA: TGTGCTAGTGGTTTGGTACTCGGGCAGGGGTGGACCGGGGAGCTGTTTTTT

size: NA
V: TRBV5-1
J: TRBJ2-2
D: NA
CDR3: CASSLIDTGELFF
DNA: TGCGCCAGCAGCTTAATTGACACCGGGGAGCTGTTTTTT

size: NA
V: TRBV6-5
J: TRBJ1-2
D: TRBD1
CDR3: CASSDRAYGYTF
DNA: TGTGCCAGCAGCGACAGGGCCTATGGCTACACCTTC

size: NA
V: TRBV30
J: TRBJ2-3
D: NA
CDR3: CAWSEDPNTDTQYF
DNA: TGTGCCTGGAGCGAGGACCCCAACACAGATACGCAGTATTTT

size: NA
V: TRBV9
J: TRBJ1-1
D: TRBD1
CDR3: CASSARDRGLNTEAFF
DNA: TGTGCCAGCAGCGCAAGGGACAGGGGCCTTAACACTGAAGCTTTCTTT

size: NA
V: TRBV29-1
J: TRBJ1-6
D: NA
CDR3: CSVGESSYNSPLHF
DNA: TGCAGCGTTGGCGAGAGCTCCTATAATTCACCCCTCCACTTT

size: NA
V: TRBV6-6
J: TRBJ1-1
D: NA
CDR3: CASSYSGGPNTEAFF
DNA: TGTGCCAGCAGTTACTCAGGAGGGCCGAACACTGAAGCTTTCTTT

size: once
V: TRBV5-1
J: TRBJ1-2
D: NA
CDR3: CASSPGQAYGYTF
DNA: TGCGCCAGCAGCCCCGGGCAGGCCTATGGCTACACCTTC

size: NA
V: TRBV15
J: TRBJ1-3
D: NA
CDR3: CAAREGSGNTIYF
DNA: TGTGCCGCCCGCGAGGGGTCAGGAAACACCATATATTTT

size: NA
V: TRBV27
J: TRBJ1-5
D: TRBD1
CDR3: CASSLAGGQGANQPQHF
DNA: TGTGCCAGCAGTTTGGCTGGCGGGCAGGGGGCCAATCAGCCCCAGCATTTT

size: NA
V: TRBV5-1
J: TRBJ2-3
D: TRBD1
CDR3: CASSLSPTGGGSDTQYF
DNA: TGCGCCAGCAGCTTGTCGCCGACAGGGGGAGGGTCAGATACGCAGTATTTT

size: NA
V: TRBV7-3
J: TRBJ2-3
D: NA
CDR3: CASSLGASRGPDTQYF
DNA: TGTGCCAGCAGCTTAGGGGCCTCCCGCGGTCCAGATACGCAGTATTTT

size: NA
V: TRBV19
J: TRBJ1-6
D: NA
CDR3: CASSLATDSPLHF
DNA: TGTGCCAGTAGTCTGGCGACGGATTCACCCCTCCACTTT

size: NA
V: TRBV20-1
J: TRBJ2-3
D: NA
CDR3: CSAGRTDTQYF
DNA: TGCAGTGCGGGACGGACAGATACGCAGTATTTT

size: NA
V: TRBV5-8
J: TRBJ1-1
D: NA
CDR3: CASSSRGMNTEAFF
DNA: TGTGCCAGCAGTTCCCGGGGTATGAACACTGAAGCTTTCTTT

size: NA
V: TRBV7-9
J: TRBJ2-7
D: NA
CDR3: CASSLRDEQYF
DNA: TGTGCCAGCAGCTTAAGGGACGAGCAGTACTTC

size: NA
V: TRBV5-5
J: TRBJ2-3
D: NA
CDR3: CASSLARSTDTQYF
DNA: TGTGCCAGCAGCTTGGCCAGAAGCACAGATACGCAGTATTTT

size: few
V: TRBV5-1
J: TRBJ2-7
D: TRBD1
CDR3: CASSLDRGPNEQYF
DNA: TGCGCCAGCAGCCTAGACAGGGGGCCAAACGAGCAGTACTTC

size: NA
V: TRBV5-6
J: TRBJ1-2
D: NA
CDR3: CASSETSAGIFGRGYTF
DNA: TGTGCCAGCAGCGAAACCTCTGCAGGGATCTTCGGTCGGGGCTACACCTTC

size: NA
V: TRBV5-1
J: TRBJ2-5
D: TRBD1
CDR3: CASESDRGETQYF
DNA: TGCGCCAGCGAATCCGACAGGGGGGAGACCCAGTACTTC

size: NA
V: TRBV7-6
J: TRBJ1-1
D: TRBD1
CDR3: CASSRQGGTEAFF
DNA: TGTGCCAGCAGCAGACAGGGAGGAACTGAAGCTTTCTTT

size: once
V: TRBV5-1
J: TRBJ2-5
D: NA
CDR3: CASSFPGKQETQYF
DNA: TGCGCCAGCAGCTTCCCGGGAAAACAAGAGACCCAGTACTTC

size: NA
V: TRBV29-1
J: TRBJ2-1
D: NA
CDR3: CSALDEAEQFF
DNA: TGCAGCGCCTTGGACGAAGCTGAGCAGTTCTTC

size: NA
V: TRBV29-1
J: TRBJ2-1
D: TRBD2
CDR3: CSVREGTSGGATEQFF
DNA: TGCAGCGTTCGTGAAGGGACTAGCGGGGGGGCGACTGAGCAGTTCTTC

size: NA
V: TRBV19
J: TRBJ2-7
D: NA
CDR3: CASSIGGPSYEQYF
DNA: TGTGCCAGTAGTATCGGGGGACCGTCCTACGAGCAGTACTTC

size: NA
V: TRBV13
J: TRBJ2-3
D: NA
CDR3: CASSLGSDTQYF
DNA: TGTGCCAGCAGCTTAGGGTCAGATACGCAGTATTTT

size: NA
V: TRBV7-9
J: TRBJ1-4
D: TRBD1
CDR3: CASRRDSGDEKLFF
DNA: TGTGCCAGCAGGAGGGACAGCGGTGATGAAAAACTGTTTTTT

size: NA
V: TRBV5-6
J: TRBJ1-5
D: NA
CDR3: CASSSLLSSNQPQHF
DNA: TGTGCCAGCAGCTCCCTTCTCTCGAGCAATCAGCCCCAGCATTTT

size: NA
V: TRBV5-6
J: TRBJ1-2
D: NA
CDR3: CASSRETGPYTF
DNA: TGTGCCAGCAGCCGGGAGACCGGACCTTACACCTTC